This TCR beta chain was identified in a study of regulatory T cells in long-lasting Graves disease. Study-wide points: Gene preferences differed: TRBV28, TRBJ1-2, TRBJ2-5 in persistent cases. Shared public clonotypes totalled approximately 3,000 in persistent patients, compared with approximately 970 in new patients.

Time point in this sample: persistent/refractory GD, antithyroid drugs over 5 years with positive TRAb. The TCR library used RNA extracted from PBMCs. Under American Thyroid Association guidelines, Graves' disease was diagnosed. Patients hailed from an endocrinology department in Xi'an, China. Building of the TCR beta libraries involved iRepertoire HTBI primers and Arm-PCR of CDR3 regions. MiXCR was run by TCRdb on the multiplex PCR reads, yielding one entry per CDR3 protein. The table shows about 310,000 distinct CDR3 sequences, with around 23% occurring only once. The CDR3 contains 16 residues. V dropped 5 bases and J dropped 1 base, with 14 bases sitting between them. The germline V gene encodes CDR1 MNHEY and CDR2 SMNVEV (reference sequence). This clonotype was detected a few times. What it recognizes is unknown.

The chain has TRBV27 and TRBJ1-4; D remains ambiguous. The sequence derives from a female donor with Graves disease. The material sequenced was peripheral blood mononuclear cells (PBMCs), taken when the disease was refractory, from a patient treated with antithyroid drugs. The CDR3 DNA sequence: TGTGCCAGCAGTCGCTGGAGGGCGGGAACTAATGAAAAACTGTTTTTT. This codes for CASSRWRAGTNEKLFF.